The rows below give T cell receptor beta chains drawn from one sample of a study of blood T cell repertoires in COVID-19. The method was immunoSEQ multiplex PCR; TCRdb's version includes in-frame clones alone and lacks a portion of them. The repertoire has 350,000 to 450,000 clones, 87% of them found once; the top ten carry 1.5% to 2.5%. The sequenced sample was PBMCs or T cells enriched from blood (not recorded which). These receptors originate from a man aged 40-55 years in a cohort exposed to, infected with or recovered from COVID-19 (not recorded which). Both conserved end residues are part of each CDR3. Fields, in order: CDR3 protein, CDR3 DNA, clone size, J gene, V gene, D gene. The D gene is left open where the match is weak. Only part of the rows carry a size: once, few, many, or a class if the clone is expanded.

CASSLDYRGATQYF,TGTGCCAGCAGCTTAGACTATCGGGGGGCGACCCAGTACTTC,-,TRBJ2-5,TRBV11-2,-
CASSVRQGSEKLFF,TGCGCCAGCAGCGTCCGGCAGGGTAGTGAAAAACTGTTTTTT,-,TRBJ1-4,TRBV4-1,-
CASSGTPDTQYF,TGTGCCAGCTCGGGCACCCCAGATACGCAGTATTTT,once,TRBJ2-3,TRBV18,-
CAGIRVGSSYEQYF,TGTGCCGGGATAAGGGTTGGGAGCTCCTACGAGCAGTACTTC,-,TRBJ2-7,TRBV30,-
CSASNSGRHYEQYF,TGCAGTGCTAGTAACAGCGGGAGACACTACGAGCAGTACTTC,-,TRBJ2-7,TRBV20-1,TRBD2
CASRPSAGEPDTQYF,TGTGCCAGCAGACCGTCAGCGGGAGAACCAGATACGCAGTATTTT,-,TRBJ2-3,TRBV2,TRBD2
CASRMGAAQETQYF,TGTGCCAGCAGGATGGGGGCGGCGCAAGAGACCCAGTACTTC,-,TRBJ2-5,TRBV7-9,-
CASSFVKTGAEAFF,TGTGCCAGCAGCTTCGTCAAGACTGGCGCTGAAGCTTTCTTT,few,TRBJ1-1,TRBV11-2,-
CASSERLVNEQFF,TGTGCCAGCAGCGAAAGACTAGTCAATGAGCAGTTCTTC,-,TRBJ2-1,TRBV21-1,-
CASSIQGLASYNEQFF,TGTGCCAGTAGTATACAGGGACTAGCATCCTACAATGAGCAGTTCTTC,-,TRBJ2-1,TRBV19,TRBD2
CASSPRGTSVSYEQYF,TGTGCCAGCAGCCCAAGGGGGACTAGCGTTTCCTACGAGCAGTACTTC,few,TRBJ2-7,TRBV2,TRBD2
CASSPPSSGGETQYF,TGTGCCAGCTCACCCCCGAGTAGCGGTGGGGAGACCCAGTACTTC,-,TRBJ2-5,TRBV18,-
CAISVATSTDTQYF,TGTGCCATCAGTGTAGCGACAAGCACAGATACGCAGTATTTT,-,TRBJ2-3,TRBV10-3,-
CASSLGQNTGELFF,TGTGCCAGCAGCTTGGGACAGAACACCGGGGAGCTGTTTTTT,-,TRBJ2-2,TRBV5-6,-
CASQATGARGNTIYF,TGTGCCAGCCAGGCGACAGGAGCACGAGGAAACACCATATATTTT,-,TRBJ1-3,TRBV28,-
CASSLNGGVGDTQYF,TGTGCCAGCAGCTTAAACGGGGGTGTAGGGGATACGCAGTATTTT,-,TRBJ2-3,TRBV7-7,-
CASSDRGLGGTGELFF,TGTGCCAGCTCCGACAGGGGGCTTGGCGGCACCGGGGAGCTGTTTTTT,-,TRBJ2-2,TRBV18,TRBD1
CASSSSPDTQYF,TGCGCCAGCAGTAGTAGTCCAGATACGCAGTATTTT,-,TRBJ2-3,TRBV5-1,-
CASSEAQGDHSPLHF,TGTGCCAGCAGTGAAGCCCAGGGGGACCATTCACCCCTCCACTTT,once,TRBJ1-6,TRBV6-1,TRBD1
CASSLDRGYGYTF,TGTGCCAGCAGCTTGGACAGGGGGTATGGCTACACCTTC,-,TRBJ1-2,TRBV5-6,TRBD1
CASSGKQGAKSNSPLHF,TGTGCCAGCAGCGGGAAACAGGGGGCCAAGTCTAATTCACCCCTCCACTTT,-,TRBJ1-6,TRBV5-4,TRBD1
CASSQAASGSIIGELFF,TGTGCCAGCAGCCAAGCGGCTAGCGGGAGTATTATCGGGGAGCTGTTTTTT,-,TRBJ2-2,TRBV4-2,TRBD2
CSVGRANTEAFF,TGCAGCGTTGGGAGGGCGAACACTGAAGCTTTCTTT,-,TRBJ1-1,TRBV29-1,-
CASSQETVAGEQYF,TGTGCCAGCAGCCAAGAGACGGTAGCGGGCGAGCAGTACTTC,-,TRBJ2-7,TRBV3-1/TRBV3-2,TRBD2
CASSVGPGLADYEQYF,TGTGCCAGCAGCGTCGGACCGGGACTAGCGGACTACGAGCAGTACTTC,-,TRBJ2-7,TRBV7-2,TRBD2
CASSQGGPGSPLHF,TGTGCCAGCAGCCAGGGGGGGCCTGGTTCACCCCTCCACTTT,few,TRBJ1-6,TRBV7-8,TRBD1
CASSMTGYGYTF,TGTGCCAGTAGTATGACAGGGTATGGCTACACCTTC,-,TRBJ1-2,TRBV19,TRBD1
CASTPGQGATEAFF,TGTGCCAGCACCCCGGGACAGGGGGCCACTGAAGCTTTCTTT,many,TRBJ1-1,TRBV2,TRBD1
CASLPGLDRGPGEQYF,TGTGCCAGCCTCCCCGGCCTGGACAGGGGGCCAGGCGAGCAGTACTTC,-,TRBJ2-7,TRBV7-7,TRBD1
CASWRGGAKNIQYF,TGCGCCAGCTGGAGGGGGGGAGCCAAAAACATTCAGTACTTC,-,TRBJ2-4,TRBV10-1,-
CASSRLADSSYNEQFF,TGTGCCAGCAGCCGACTAGCGGACAGCTCCTACAATGAGCAGTTCTTC,-,TRBJ2-1,TRBV3-1/TRBV3-2,TRBD2
CSVERLQDYGYTF,TGCAGCGTTGAACGGTTACAGGACTATGGCTACACCTTC,few,TRBJ1-2,TRBV29-1,-
CASSLHDRDGEQYF,TGTGCCAGCTCACTACATGACAGGGACGGCGAGCAGTACTTC,-,TRBJ2-7,TRBV18,TRBD1
CASSPDFPLSTEAFF,TGCGCCAGCAGCCCAGATTTTCCCCTCAGCACTGAAGCTTTCTTT,-,TRBJ1-1,TRBV4-1,-
CASSFQGRLSEAFF,TGTGCCAGCAGTTTCCAGGGAAGGCTGAGTGAAGCTTTCTTT,-,TRBJ1-1,TRBV27,-
CASSMYSARGAHTEAFF,TGTGCCAGTAGTATGTACTCGGCCCGCGGGGCACACACTGAAGCTTTCTTT,few,TRBJ1-1,TRBV19,-
CASTTGLAQPQHF,TGCGCCAGCACCACAGGGTTGGCTCAGCCCCAGCATTTT,-,TRBJ1-5,TRBV10-2,-
CASSDGLASYNEQFF,TGTGCCAGTAGTGACGGACTAGCGTCCTACAATGAGCAGTTCTTC,-,TRBJ2-1,TRBV19,TRBD2
CASSLVRASSGNTIYF,TGTGCCAGCAGCTTAGTCAGGGCGAGCTCTGGAAACACCATATATTTT,-,TRBJ1-3,TRBV7-2,-
CASSPTEQGRNGYTF,TGTGCCAGCTCACCAACCGAGCAGGGGCGGAATGGCTACACCTTC,-,TRBJ1-2,TRBV18,-
CAWSAGQGAFNEQFF,TGTGCCTGGAGTGCCGGGCAGGGGGCGTTCAATGAGCAGTTCTTC,-,TRBJ2-1,TRBV30,TRBD1
CASSLFSGNEKLFF,TGCGCCAGCAGCTTGTTCTCGGGTAATGAAAAACTGTTTTTT,few,TRBJ1-4,TRBV5-1,-
CASSSRTSVVEQFF,TGCGCCAGCAGCTCCCGGACTAGCGTAGTTGAGCAGTTCTTC,-,TRBJ2-1,TRBV5-1,TRBD2
CAISEVLATYEQYF,TGTGCCATCAGTGAGGTGTTAGCGACCTACGAGCAGTACTTC,-,TRBJ2-7,TRBV10-3,-
CASGRRDRGGGYTF,TGTGCCAGCGGACGCCGGGACAGGGGAGGGGGCTACACCTTC,many,TRBJ1-2,TRBV27,TRBD1
CASSNDRLAYNEQFF,TGTGCCAGCAGTAACGACAGGCTCGCCTACAATGAGCAGTTCTTC,-,TRBJ2-1,TRBV6-5,-
CASSVGTGNQPQHF,TGTGCCAGCAGTGTCGGGACAGGGAACCAGCCCCAGCATTTT,-,TRBJ1-5,TRBV2,TRBD1
CASSLSNSRGNQPQHF,TGTGCCAGCAGTTTATCGAATTCTCGGGGCAATCAGCCCCAGCATTTT,few,TRBJ1-5,TRBV27,-
CASSDLLAGVSEQYF,TGTGCCAGCAGCGACTTGCTAGCGGGAGTTTCCGAGCAGTACTTC,-,TRBJ2-7,TRBV27,TRBD2
CATYGTGKKSYGYTF,TGTGCCACTTATGGGACAGGGAAAAAGAGCTATGGCTACACCTTC,-,TRBJ1-2,TRBV28,TRBD1
CATSRRRGQAYEQYF,TGTGCCACCAGCAGAAGGCGGGGGCAAGCCTACGAGCAGTACTTC,-,TRBJ2-7,TRBV15,-
CASSLAPGIHEQYF,TGCGCCAGCAGCTTGGCCCCAGGAATCCACGAGCAGTACTTC,-,TRBJ2-7,TRBV5-1,-
CASSKKGQSYNEQFF,TGTGCCAGCAGCAAAAAAGGACAGTCTTACAATGAGCAGTTCTTC,-,TRBJ2-1,TRBV5-8,-
CASSLYGEVDYGYTF,TGTGCCAGCAGTTTATACGGGGAGGTTGACTATGGCTACACCTTC,few,TRBJ1-2,TRBV28,-
CASSTNRARSPLHF,TGTGCCAGCAGCACGAACAGGGCTAGGTCACCCCTCCACTTT,once,TRBJ1-6,TRBV5-4,-
CSASGRLTSGNTIYF,TGCAGTGCTAGTGGGCGGCTGACCTCTGGAAACACCATATATTTT,-,TRBJ1-3,TRBV20-1,-